This paragraph reports one T cell receptor beta chain. Antigen unknown. This CDR3 contains 14 residues. Germline CDR1 and CDR2: SGHNT and YYREEE (reference sequence). After re-calling the 5' RACE reads, TCRdb lists one entry per CDR3 protein, DNA absent. Its table lists approximately 400,000 distinct CDR3 sequences. These data belong to a study of monozygotic twins with inflammatory bowel disease. Study-level findings and limits: Whereas healthy co-twins had higher TCRbeta diversity (inverse Simpson), IBD patients had lower diversity. With others, IBD patients shared fewer clonotypes than healthy twins did, especially with disease activity. Concordant and discordant twins showed no difference in repertoire similarity, possibly from limited power.

This chain connects TRBV5-4 to TRBJ2-3; the D call from TCRdb, TRBD2, cannot be confirmed without DNA. Sequencing was carried out using blood. This sequence originates from a human donor with ulcerative colitis or Crohn's disease, or a healthy co-twin of an affected twin (not recorded which). The CDR3 region is CASSSSGNTDTQYF.